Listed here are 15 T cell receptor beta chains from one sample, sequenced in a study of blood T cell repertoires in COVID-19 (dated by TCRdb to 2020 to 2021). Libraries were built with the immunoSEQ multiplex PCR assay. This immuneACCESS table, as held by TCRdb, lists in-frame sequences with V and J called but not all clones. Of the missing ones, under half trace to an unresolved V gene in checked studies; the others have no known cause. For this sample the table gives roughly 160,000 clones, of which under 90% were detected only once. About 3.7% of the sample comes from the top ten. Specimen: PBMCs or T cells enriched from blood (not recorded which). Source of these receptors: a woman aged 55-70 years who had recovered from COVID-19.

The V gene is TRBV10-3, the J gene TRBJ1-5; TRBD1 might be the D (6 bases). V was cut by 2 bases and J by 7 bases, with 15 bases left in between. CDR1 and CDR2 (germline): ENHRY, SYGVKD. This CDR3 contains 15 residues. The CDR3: CAISEMAGGVQPQHF. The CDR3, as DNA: TGTGCCATCAGTGAGATGGCTGGGGGCGTCCAGCCCCAGCATTTT.

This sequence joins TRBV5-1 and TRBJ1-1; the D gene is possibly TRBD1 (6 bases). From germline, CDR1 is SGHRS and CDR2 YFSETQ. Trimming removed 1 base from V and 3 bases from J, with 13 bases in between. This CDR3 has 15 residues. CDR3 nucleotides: TGCGCCAGCAGCTTGCGTGGGGGCGCGGACACTGAAGCTTTCTTT. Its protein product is CASSLRGGADTEAFF.

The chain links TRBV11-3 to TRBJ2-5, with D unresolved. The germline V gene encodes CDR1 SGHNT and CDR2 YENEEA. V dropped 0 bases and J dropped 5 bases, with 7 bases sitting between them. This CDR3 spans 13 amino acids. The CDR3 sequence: CASSLESGETQYF. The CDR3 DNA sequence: TGTGCCAGCAGCTTAGAGTCCGGGGAGACCCAGTACTTC.

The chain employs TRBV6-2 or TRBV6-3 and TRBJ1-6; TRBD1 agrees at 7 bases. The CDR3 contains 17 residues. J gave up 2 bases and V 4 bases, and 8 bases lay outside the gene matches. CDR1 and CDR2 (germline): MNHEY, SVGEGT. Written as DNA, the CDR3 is TGTGCCAGCAGTTCACCGGGACAGAAGGCCTATAATTCACCCCTCCACTTT. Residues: CASSSPGQKAYNSPLHF.

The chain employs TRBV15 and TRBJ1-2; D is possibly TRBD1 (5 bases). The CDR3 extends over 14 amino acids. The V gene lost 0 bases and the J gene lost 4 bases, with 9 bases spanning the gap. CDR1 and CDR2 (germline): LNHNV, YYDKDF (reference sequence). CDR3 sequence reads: CATSRDWGGYGYTF. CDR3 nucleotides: TGTGCCACCAGCAGAGATTGGGGGGGCTATGGCTACACCTTC.

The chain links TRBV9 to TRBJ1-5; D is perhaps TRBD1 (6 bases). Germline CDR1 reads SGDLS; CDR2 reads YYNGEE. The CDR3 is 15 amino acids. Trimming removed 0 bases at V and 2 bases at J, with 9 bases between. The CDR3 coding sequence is TGTGCCAGCAGCGTAGGAGGGGGTGGCAATCAGCCCCAGCATTTT. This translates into CASSVGGGGNQPQHF.

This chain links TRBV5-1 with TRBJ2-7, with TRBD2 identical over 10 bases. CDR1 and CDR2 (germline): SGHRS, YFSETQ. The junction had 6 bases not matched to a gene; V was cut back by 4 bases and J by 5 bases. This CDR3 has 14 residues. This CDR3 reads CASSLLAGNDEQYF. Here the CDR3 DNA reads TGCGCCAGCAGCCTACTAGCGGGGAACGACGAGCAGTACTTC. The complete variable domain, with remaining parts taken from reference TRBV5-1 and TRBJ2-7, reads KAGVTQTPRYLIKTRGQQVTLSCSPISGHRSVSWYQQTPGQGLQFLFEYFSETQRNKGNFPGRFSGRQFSNSRSEMNVSTLELGDSALYLCASSLLAGNDEQYFGPGTRLTVT.

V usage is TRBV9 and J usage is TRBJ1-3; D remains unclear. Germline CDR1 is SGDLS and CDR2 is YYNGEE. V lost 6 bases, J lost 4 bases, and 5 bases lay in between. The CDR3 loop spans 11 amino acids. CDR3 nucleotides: TGTGCCAGCATGGCCGGAAACACCATATATTTT. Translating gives CASMAGNTIYF.

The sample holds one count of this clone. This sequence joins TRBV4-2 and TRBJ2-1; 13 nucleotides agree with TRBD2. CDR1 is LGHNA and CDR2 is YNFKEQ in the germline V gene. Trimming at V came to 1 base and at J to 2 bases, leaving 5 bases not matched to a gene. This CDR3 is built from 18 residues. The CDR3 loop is CASSQGRTSGGTYNEQFF. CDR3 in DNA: TGTGCCAGCAGCCAAGGAAGGACTAGCGGGGGAACCTACAATGAGCAGTTCTTC.

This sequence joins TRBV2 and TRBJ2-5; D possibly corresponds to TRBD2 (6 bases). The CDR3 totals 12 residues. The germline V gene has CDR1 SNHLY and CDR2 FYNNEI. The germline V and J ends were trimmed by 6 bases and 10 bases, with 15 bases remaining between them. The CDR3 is CASRGDSRVQYF. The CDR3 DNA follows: TGTGCCAGCAGAGGGGACTCGAGAGTCCAGTACTTC. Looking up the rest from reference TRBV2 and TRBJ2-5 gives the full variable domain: EPEVTQTPSHQVTQMGQEVILRCVPISNHLYFYWYRQILGQKVEFLVSFYNNEISEKSEIFDDQFSVERPDGSNFTLKIRSTKLEDSAMYFCASRGDSRVQYFGPGTRLLVL.

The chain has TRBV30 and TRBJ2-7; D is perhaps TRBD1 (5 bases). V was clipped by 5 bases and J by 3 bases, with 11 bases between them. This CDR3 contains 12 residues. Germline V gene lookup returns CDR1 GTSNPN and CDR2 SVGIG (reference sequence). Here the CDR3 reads CAWGHSYYEQYF. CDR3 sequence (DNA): TGTGCCTGGGGACACAGCTACTACGAGCAGTACTTC.

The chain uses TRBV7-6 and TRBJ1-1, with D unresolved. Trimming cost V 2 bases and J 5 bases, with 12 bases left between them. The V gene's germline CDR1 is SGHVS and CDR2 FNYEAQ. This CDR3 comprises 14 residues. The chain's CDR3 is CASSLLQSGTEAFF. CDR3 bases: TGTGCCAGCAGCTTACTTCAGAGCGGGACTGAAGCTTTCTTT.

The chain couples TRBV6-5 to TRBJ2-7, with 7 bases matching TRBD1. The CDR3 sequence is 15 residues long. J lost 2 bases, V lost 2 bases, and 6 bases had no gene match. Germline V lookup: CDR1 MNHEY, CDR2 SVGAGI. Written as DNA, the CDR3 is TGTGCCAGCAGTTACCCACAGGGGCGGGCCTACGAGCAGTACTTC. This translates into CASSYPQGRAYEQYF.

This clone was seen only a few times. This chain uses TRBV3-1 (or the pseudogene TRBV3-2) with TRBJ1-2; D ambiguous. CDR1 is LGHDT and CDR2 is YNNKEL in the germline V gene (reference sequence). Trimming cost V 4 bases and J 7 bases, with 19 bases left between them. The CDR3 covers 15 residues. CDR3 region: CASSPQVVLFFGYTF. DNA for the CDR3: TGTGCCAGCAGCCCTCAGGTTGTACTTTTCTTTGGCTACACCTTC.

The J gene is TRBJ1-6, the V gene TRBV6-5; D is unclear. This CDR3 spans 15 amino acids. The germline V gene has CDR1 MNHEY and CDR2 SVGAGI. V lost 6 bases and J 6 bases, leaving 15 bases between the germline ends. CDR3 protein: CASSLGGLINSPLHF. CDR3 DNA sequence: TGTGCCAGCAGCCTCGGCGGACTGATTAATTCACCCCTCCACTTT.